These 21 T cell receptor beta chains came from one sample sequenced in a study of memory CD4+ T cells and cytomegalovirus serostatus. Measured with immunoSEQ multiplex PCR; TCRdb has only the in-frame clones, and not every one. The repertoire holds tens of thousands of clones, with more than 70% as singletons. The sort gate was single viable CD3+CD4+CD8-CD45RO+ cells for memory CD4+ T cells. The sample comprised memory CD4+ T cells from blood. Source of these receptors: an adult in good health and CMV-seronegative.

The chain carries TRBV7-9 and TRBJ1-1, with 10 positions matching TRBD1. The CDR3 covers 13 residues. V was clipped by 5 bases and J by 7 bases; unmatched bases: 4. Germline V gene sequence: CDR1 SEHNR, CDR2 FQNEAQ (reference sequence). CDR3 region: CASSRDRGNEAFF. CDR3 sequence (DNA): TGTGCCAGCAGCCGGGACAGGGGAAATGAAGCTTTCTTT.

V usage is TRBV2 and J usage is TRBJ2-5, with 13 bases that match TRBD2. The end of the DNA aligns better with TRBJ2-7, so the J call may be wrong. This CDR3 spans 15 amino acids. CDR1 is SNHLY, CDR2 FYNNEI, per germline. This CDR3 is CASSARTSGGAEQYF. The CDR3 nucleotides are TGTGCCAGCAGTGCCAGAACTAGCGGGGGGGCCGAGCAGTACTTC.

The CDR3 DNA reads TGTGCCAGCAGTTCCCAGGGGGCCCGTTCACCCCTCCACTTT. Amino acid sequence: CASSSQGARSPLHF. The V call is TRBV28, the J call TRBJ1-6, with TRBD1 matching 8 bases. With V trimmed by 4 bases and J by 9 bases, 5 bases remained unmatched. This CDR3 has 14 residues. CDR1 and CDR2 from the germline V gene are MDHEN and SYDVKM.

The chain employs TRBV19 and TRBJ1-1; TRBD1 matches 7 bases. Germline lookup yields CDR1 LNHDA and CDR2 SQIVND (reference sequence). The junction had 12 bases not matched to a gene; V was cut back by 5 bases and J by 0 bases. The CDR3 is made up of 17 amino acids. The CDR3 nucleotides are TGTGCCAGTAGTTCTTGGACAGGCCTGCGAATGAACACTGAAGCTTTCTTT. Translated, it gives CASSSWTGLRMNTEAFF.

The chain uses TRBV4-3 and TRBJ1-1; 8 nucleotides match TRBD1. The CDR3 loop spans 14 amino acids. CDR1 LGHNA and CDR2 YSLEER come from the germline V gene. The ends lost 3 bases at V and 5 bases at J; junction bases unmatched: 5. The CDR3 is CASSQSRGRTEAFF. CDR3 sequence (DNA): TGCGCCAGCAGCCAGAGCAGGGGGCGTACTGAAGCTTTCTTT.

The chain employs TRBV6-5 and TRBJ1-1; 9 bases match TRBD1. In germline, CDR1 is MNHEY, CDR2 SVGAGI. Trimming took 6 bases from V and 9 from J; bases not matched to a gene: 11. CDR3 length: 14 residues. In nucleotides, the CDR3 is TGTGCCAGCAGGAAAGGGGGACAGGGTATTAAAGCTTTCTTT. It codes for CASRKGGQGIKAFF.

This clone has a single count. V gene TRBV10-2 combines with J gene TRBJ2-2; 7 bases are shared with TRBD2. CDR3 length: 14 residues. V gave up 8 bases and J gave up 4 bases; unmatched junction bases: 7. Germline V lookup: CDR1 WSHSY, CDR2 SAAADI. CDR3 protein: CASGGDFRTGELFF. The CDR3 DNA sequence: TGCGCCAGCGGGGGGGACTTTCGCACCGGGGAGCTGTTTTTT.

DNA of the CDR3: TGTGCCAGCAGTGACACTAGCGGGGGGGCAGATACGCAGTATTTT. Amino acid sequence: CASSDTSGGADTQYF. The chain is built from TRBV6-4 and TRBJ2-3, with TRBD2 matching 13 bases. After removal of 2 bases from V and 4 bases from J, the junction contained 0 bases not matched to a gene. The CDR3 is made up of 15 amino acids. Germline V lookup: CDR1 MRHNA, CDR2 SNTAGT.

The CDR3 loop is CASSFSGGFTEAFF. In DNA form, the CDR3 reads TGCGCCAGCAGTTTTTCTGGGGGTTTCACTGAAGCTTTCTTT. The rearrangement links TRBV5-1 to TRBJ1-1; the D gene is possibly TRBD1 (5 bases). CDR3 length: 14 amino acids. V gave up 5 bases and J gave up 4 bases, with 15 bases separating them. Germline V lookup: CDR1 SGHRS, CDR2 YFSETQ.

The rearrangement joins TRBV5-4 to TRBJ2-1; D not resolved. From germline, CDR1 is SGHNT and CDR2 YYREEE (reference sequence). The V gene lost 0 bases and the J gene lost 5 bases, with 9 bases spanning the gap. The CDR3 is made up of 14 amino acids. The CDR3 DNA reads as TGTGCCAGCAGCTTGGCCGCGAGGAACAATGAGCAGTTCTTC. Translated, it gives CASSLAARNNEQFF.

V usage is TRBV27 and J usage is TRBJ2-2, with 12 bases that match TRBD2. Germline V CDR1 and CDR2: MNHEY, SMNVEV (reference sequence). CDR3 size: 17 residues. With 5 bases clipped from V and 3 bases from J, the junction kept 7 bases outside the gene matches. The CDR3 DNA is TGTGCCAGCAGTCCAGGACTAGCGGGGCGTTACACCGGGGAGCTGTTTTTT. It is translated as CASSPGLAGRYTGELFF.

The genes are TRBV29-1 and TRBJ2-3; D gene unclear. CDR3 size: 15 residues. Looked up from germline, CDR1 is SQVTM and CDR2 is ANQGSEA. The germline V and J ends were trimmed by 1 base and 5 bases, with 16 bases remaining between them. CDR3 loop: CSVEGIPGKEDTQYF. For the CDR3, the DNA is TGCAGCGTTGAAGGGATACCCGGTAAGGAAGATACGCAGTATTTT.

The chain links TRBV5-1 to TRBJ2-1; 8 nucleotides agree with TRBD1. The germline CDR1 and CDR2 sequences are SGHRS and YFSETQ. V shed 3 bases and J 6 bases; nucleotides not matched to a gene: 11. The CDR3 contains 16 residues. CDR3 DNA: TGCGCCAGCAGCTCCGGAACAGGGGGTTTCGCCAATGAGCAGTTCTTC. It codes for CASSSGTGGFANEQFF.

This clone has a handful of counts. The chain carries TRBV19 and TRBJ2-2; 9 nucleotides match TRBD1. The CDR3 has 15 amino acids. J was trimmed by 4 bases and V by 7 bases; bases with no gene match: 7. The germline CDR1 and CDR2 sequences are LNHDA and SQIVND (reference sequence). The CDR3 bases are TGTGCCAGTACCGGGGACAGGGACGCCACCGGGGAGCTGTTTTTT. Protein product: CASTGDRDATGELFF.

A few counts support this clone. The chain carries TRBV7-2 and TRBJ2-2; D perhaps matches TRBD1 (5 bases). Germline-derived CDR1 and CDR2 are SGHTA and FQGNSA. Trimming stripped 6 bases from V and 0 bases from J, with 17 bases between. The CDR3 is made up of 17 amino acids. Here the CDR3 reads CASRQGAGPTNTGELFF. The DNA for the CDR3 is TGTGCCAGCAGACAAGGGGCAGGGCCTACGAACACCGGGGAGCTGTTTTTT.

The chain carries TRBV7-2 and TRBJ2-7; D gene ambiguous. V lost 1 base and J lost 1, with 11 bases in between. Germline CDR1 reads SGHTA; CDR2 reads FQGNSA. This CDR3 is built from 15 residues. For the CDR3, the DNA is TGTGCCAGCAGCTTAGGGGCCATCAGTTCCTACGAGCAGTACTTC. Translating gives CASSLGAISSYEQYF.

This clone turned up a few times. The chain has TRBV18 and TRBJ1-1; the D is unclear. The CDR3 runs to 13 residues. V dropped 2 bases and J dropped 5 bases, with 9 bases sitting between them. CDR1 is KGHSH and CDR2 is LQKENI in the germline V gene. The CDR3 loop reads CASSPSRSTEAFF. CDR3 nucleotides: TGTGCCAGCTCACCATCTAGGAGTACTGAAGCTTTCTTT.

The gene calls are TRBV5-4 and TRBJ1-1, with D uncertain. This CDR3 region has 15 residues. V dropped 4 bases and J dropped 4 bases, with 17 bases sitting between them. Germline loops: CDR1 SGHNT, CDR2 YYREEE (reference sequence). CDR3 amino acids: CASSLARRGVTEAFF. Written as DNA, the CDR3 is TGTGCCAGCAGCCTAGCGAGGCGGGGAGTCACTGAAGCTTTCTTT.

J is TRBJ1-6 and V is TRBV6-5; the D gene is possibly TRBD1 (5 bases). Germline CDR1 is MNHEY and CDR2 is SVGAGI. The length of the CDR3 is 14 residues. V lost 5 bases, J lost 7 bases, and 12 bases lay in between. Written as DNA, the CDR3 is TGTGCCAGCAGTCCCGGGGCCTTGAATTCACCCCTCCACTTT. Its translation is CASSPGALNSPLHF.

V and J are TRBV19 and TRBJ2-7; TRBD1 matches at 9 bases. V shed 6 bases, J shed 5 bases, and the junction held 5 bases outside the gene matches. CDR3 length equals 13 residues. CDR1 is LNHDA, CDR2 SQIVND, per germline (reference sequence). Here the CDR3 reads CASSGTGYDEQYF. As DNA, the CDR3 is TGTGCCAGTAGCGGGACAGGGTACGACGAGCAGTACTTC.

This clone is a singleton in its sample. V is TRBV9 and J is TRBJ2-1, with 7 bases aligning to TRBD2. CDR1 and CDR2 from the germline V gene are SGDLS and YYNGEE. The CDR3 is 13 amino acids. J gave up 5 bases and V 3 bases, and 2 bases lay outside the gene matches. The chain's CDR3 is CASSGLADNEQFF. The CDR3 bases are TGTGCCAGCAGCGGGCTAGCGGACAATGAGCAGTTCTTC.